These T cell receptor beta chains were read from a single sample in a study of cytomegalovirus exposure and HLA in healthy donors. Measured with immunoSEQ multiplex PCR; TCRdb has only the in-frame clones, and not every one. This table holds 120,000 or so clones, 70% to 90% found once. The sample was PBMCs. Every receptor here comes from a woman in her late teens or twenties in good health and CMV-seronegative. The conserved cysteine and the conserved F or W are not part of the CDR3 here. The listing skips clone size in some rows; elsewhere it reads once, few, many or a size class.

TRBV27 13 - ASSKTPGLPFEQY
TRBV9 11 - ASSVRTLNEQF
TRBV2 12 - ASSSQGAGETQY
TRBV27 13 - ASSLRPVVGYGYT
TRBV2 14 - ASSELGGRVGNEQF
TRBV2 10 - ASSGGGQPQH
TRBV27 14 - ASSETHTTRAYEQY
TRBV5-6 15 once ASSGVLAGRILYEQY
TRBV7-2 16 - ASSLALHLAGGHNEQF
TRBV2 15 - ASSDPNTSGASYEQY
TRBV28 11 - ASIGGGRETQY
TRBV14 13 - ASSQVGQGAYEQY
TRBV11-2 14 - ASSLRLAGYGETQY
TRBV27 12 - ASGAGVSGNTIY
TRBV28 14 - ASSEPSGGYQETQY
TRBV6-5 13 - ASSLDRALSNEQF
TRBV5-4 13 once ASSLPGLVQETQY
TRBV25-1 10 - ASSQGDGGYT
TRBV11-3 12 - ASNKAFGGSEQY
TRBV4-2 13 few ASSQVLGSTDTQY
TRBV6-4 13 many ASSHGLAGVDTQY
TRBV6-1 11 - ASGTGPNQPQH
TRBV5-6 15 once ASSSRTTGAGNQPQH
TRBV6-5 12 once ASSYDQVKETQY
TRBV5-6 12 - ASSPGGRRYEQY
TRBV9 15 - ASRAGTGIYSGNTIY
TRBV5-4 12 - ASSLGREREKLF
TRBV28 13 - ASSFLAGPYNEQF
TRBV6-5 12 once ASSYSGRDTEAF
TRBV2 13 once ASRQGFSGNEKLF
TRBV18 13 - ASSRGQGPNQPQH
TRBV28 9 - ASSRQYEQY
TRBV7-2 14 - ASSSHSTPMNTEAF
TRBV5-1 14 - ASSLARDRNAYEQY
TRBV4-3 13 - ASSQVGTNTGELF
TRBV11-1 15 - ASSPGRELNFLETQY
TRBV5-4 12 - ASSAGTSQETQY
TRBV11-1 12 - ASSDTGTAYEQY
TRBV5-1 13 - ASSEWTDRQETQY
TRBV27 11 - ASSLKGVNEQF
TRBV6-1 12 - ASNRARGITEAF
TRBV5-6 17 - ASSFGGRSIGDSYNEQF
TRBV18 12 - ASSPLGGEETQY
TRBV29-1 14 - SAVGRGGKSSYEQY
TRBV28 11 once ASSLLAGYEQY
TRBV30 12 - AWSISGTHNEQF